The text below deals with one T cell receptor beta chain. V gave up 1 base and J gave up 5 bases, with 17 bases separating them. Germline-derived CDR1 and CDR2 are SGHAT and FQNNGV. CDR3 size: 16 residues. This entry comes from a study of blood T cell repertoires in COVID-19. As handled by the study authors: Cell counts per sample came from amplifying reference gene primers. The assay was immunoSEQ multiplex PCR, and TCRdb's table has in-frame clones only and misses some. The V and J calls and clone size are taken from that table; D and trimming were inferred from the DNA. The sample includes some 150,000 clones, approximately 80% of them seen just once.

Sequencing used peripheral blood. J is TRBJ1-1 and V is TRBV11-2, with D possibly TRBD1 on 5 matching bases. This clonotype originated in a woman in her forties or fifties with acute or convalescent COVID-19. The CDR3 nucleotides are TGTGCCAGCAGCTTAGTACCCCCCGACAGACCGACTGAAGCTTTCTTT. Translating it yields CASSLVPPDRPTEAFF.